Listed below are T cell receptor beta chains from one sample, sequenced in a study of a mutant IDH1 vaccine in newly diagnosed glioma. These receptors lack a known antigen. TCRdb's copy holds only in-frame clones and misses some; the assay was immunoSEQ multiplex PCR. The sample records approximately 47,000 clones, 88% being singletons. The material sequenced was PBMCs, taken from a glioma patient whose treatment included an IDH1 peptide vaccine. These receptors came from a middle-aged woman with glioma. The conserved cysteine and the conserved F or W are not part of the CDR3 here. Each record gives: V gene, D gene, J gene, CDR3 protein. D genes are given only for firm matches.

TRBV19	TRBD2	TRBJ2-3	ASSRTSGSADTQY
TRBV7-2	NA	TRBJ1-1	ASSLSGVNTEAF
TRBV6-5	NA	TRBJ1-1	ASSYSMNTEAF
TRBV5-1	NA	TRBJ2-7	ASSTASGISYEQY
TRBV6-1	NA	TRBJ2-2	ASSEKVGSTGELF
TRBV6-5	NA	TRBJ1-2	ASSYSDAGTNGYT
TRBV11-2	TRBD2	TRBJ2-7	ASSLFPLVAGVNYEQY
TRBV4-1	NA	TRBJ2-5	ASSQDGGGHETQY
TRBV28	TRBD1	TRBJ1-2	ASSGDRDGYT
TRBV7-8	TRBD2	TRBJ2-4	ASSFSGVKNIQY
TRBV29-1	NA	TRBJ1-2	SVGGTYGYT
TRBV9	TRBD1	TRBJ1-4	ASSARDRGLEKLF
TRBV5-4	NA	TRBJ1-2	ASHDQYYGYT
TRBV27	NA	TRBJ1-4	ASSLSGSEKLF
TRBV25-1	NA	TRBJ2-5	ASSFSSEQETQY
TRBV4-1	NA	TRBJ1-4	ASSQALKLF
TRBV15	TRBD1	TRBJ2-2	ATSSPDRGGGELF
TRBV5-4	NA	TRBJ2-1	ASSLNKGREQF
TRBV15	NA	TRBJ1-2	ATSTQAGGRSGGYT
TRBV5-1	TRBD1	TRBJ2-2	ASSLFTGADGELF
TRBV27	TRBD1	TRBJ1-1	ASIGTGGTEAF
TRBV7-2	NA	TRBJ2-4	ASSLVRGGDIQY
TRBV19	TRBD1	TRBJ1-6	ASRVTGVGNSPLH
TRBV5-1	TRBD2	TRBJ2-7	ASRGLAGVLGEQY
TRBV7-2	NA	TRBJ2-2	ASSRPAGELF
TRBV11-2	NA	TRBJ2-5	ASSFRLAEETQY
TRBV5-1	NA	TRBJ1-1	ASSLNRLGPTEAF
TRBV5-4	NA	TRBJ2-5	ASSLPRGGTQY
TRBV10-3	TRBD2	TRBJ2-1	AISDPTTSGRLDEQF
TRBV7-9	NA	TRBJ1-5	ASSPDTNQPQH
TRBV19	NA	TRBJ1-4	ASSHLGLLRNEKLF
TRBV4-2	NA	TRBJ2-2	ASSQAVSGTGELF
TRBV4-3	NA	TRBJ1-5	ASSQALRSQPQH
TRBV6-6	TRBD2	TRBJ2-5	ASSRGLAGQETQY
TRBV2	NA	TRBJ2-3	ASKVGADTQY
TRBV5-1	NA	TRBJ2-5	ASSPTRGTPTQETQY
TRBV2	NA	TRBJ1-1	ASSEVGTPNTEAF
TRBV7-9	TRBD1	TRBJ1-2	ASSQQGSNYGYT
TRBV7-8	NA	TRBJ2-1	ASSGRFYNEQF
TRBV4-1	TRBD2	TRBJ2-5	ASSHGGGALETQY
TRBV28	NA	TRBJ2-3	ASSFYASRVGTDTQY
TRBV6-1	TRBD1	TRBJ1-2	ASSEDADRAHYGYT
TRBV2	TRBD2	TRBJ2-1	ASRQSGGGFNEQF
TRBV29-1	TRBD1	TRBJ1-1	SVVGRGRTEAF
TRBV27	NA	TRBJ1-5	ASSPTVYSNQPQH
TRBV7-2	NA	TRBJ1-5	ASSFRALGATSNQPQH
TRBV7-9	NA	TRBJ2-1	ASSSRGSSYNEQF
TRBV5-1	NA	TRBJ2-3	ASSLGIGDADTQY
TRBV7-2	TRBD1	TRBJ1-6	ASSFYGTAAAYNSPLH
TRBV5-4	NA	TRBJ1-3	ASSGAGNTIY
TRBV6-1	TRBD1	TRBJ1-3	ASSETGTGRPTSGNTIY
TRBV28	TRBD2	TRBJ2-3	ASTTPLAGADTQY
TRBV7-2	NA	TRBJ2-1	ASSLAREQF
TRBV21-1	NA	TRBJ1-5	ASSKGGPGVSNQPQH
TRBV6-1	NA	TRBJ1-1	ASSARRPQNTEAF
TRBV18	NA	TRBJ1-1	ASSPGGVVTEAF
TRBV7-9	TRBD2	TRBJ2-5	ASSLGTSGETQY
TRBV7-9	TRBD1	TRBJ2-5	ASSHPGGGETQY
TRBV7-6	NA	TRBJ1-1	ASSLVRQGWGTEAF
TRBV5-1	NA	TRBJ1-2	ASSLAPQGGGYT